One T cell receptor beta chain is described in this entry. TCRdb fed the RACE reads into MiXCR, producing one record per CDR3 protein. Here the sample spans roughly 360,000 distinct CDR3 sequences, 4.8% being singletons. The sample originates from a study of human T cells and chemical hapten exposure. Time point indicated: patch test 1, 2 weeks after DPC sensitization. Treatment of the sample: therapeutic diphenylcyclopropenone sensitization with weekly scalp DPC. The CDR3 is 15 residues long. The J segment lost 7 bases and the V segment lost 4 bases, leaving 10 bases of the junction unmatched. CDR1 and CDR2 (germline): SGHRS, YFSETQ.

This TCR came from a woman between 50 and 59 years old with alopecia areata. Some clones in this sample may be carry-over from other donors' samples. Source: whole blood, taken in connection with sensitization to the hapten diphenylcyclopropenone (DPC). The rearrangement joins TRBV5-1 to TRBJ1-4, with 7 bases fitting TRBD1. The chain's CDR3 is CASSTSGTAIEKLFF. In DNA, the CDR3 is TGCGCCAGCAGCACGAGCGGGACAGCCATTGAAAAACTGTTTTTT.